The 30 T cell receptor beta chains below all came from one sample that was sequenced in a study of shared clonotypes between healthy human individuals. Produced via immunoSEQ multiplex PCR; TCRdb's table is partial and in-frame only. This repertoire shows about 1 million clones, 60% to 80% found once; its top ten account for approximately 1.5%. Sequencing was done on a sample of memory CD4+ T cells sorted from blood. Indicated subset: CD45RA-negative fraction. Receptors originate from a man aged 18 to 30 in good health.

The chain combines TRBV19 with TRBJ2-2; 9 positions match TRBD2. The CDR3 loop spans 17 amino acids. Per germline, CDR1 LNHDA and CDR2 SQIVND (reference sequence). The ends lost 5 bases at V and 7 bases at J; junction bases unmatched: 14. DNA for the CDR3: TGTGCCAGTAGTCCCTACCCTTTGCGGGGGGGCTTCGGGGAGCTGTTTTTT. It yields the protein CASSPYPLRGGFGELFF. Full variable domain (rest looked up from reference TRBV19 and TRBJ2-2): DGGITQSPKYLFRKEGQNVTLSCEQNLNHDAMYWYRQDPGQGLRLIYYSQIVNDFQKGDIAEGYSVSREKKESFPLTVTSAQKNPTAFYLCASSPYPLRGGFGELFFGEGSRLTVL.

V and J are TRBV7-9 and TRBJ1-1, with D perhaps matching TRBD1 (5 bases). CDR3 size: 15 residues. Germline V gene lookup returns CDR1 SEHNR and CDR2 FQNEAQ (reference sequence). The ends were cut back, 6 bases at V and 0 bases at J, with 14 bases in the middle. This chain's CDR3 is CASRSPGPLNTEAFF. CDR3 in DNA: TGTGCCAGCAGGTCACCGGGACCCCTGAACACTGAAGCTTTCTTT.

The J gene is TRBJ2-5, the V gene TRBV5-1; 7 bases line up with TRBD1. The germline gives CDR1 SGHRS, CDR2 YFSETQ. V lost 0 bases and J lost 2; bases outside the gene matches: 7. CDR3 size: 16 residues. The CDR3 loop reads CASSLAKGQKQETQYF. In DNA form, the CDR3 reads TGCGCCAGCAGCTTGGCTAAGGGACAGAAACAAGAGACCCAGTACTTC.

The chain is built from TRBV4-3 and TRBJ2-5; D not certain. The CDR3 length is 14 residues. V gave up 3 bases and J gave up 4 bases, with 12 bases separating them. Germline-derived CDR1 and CDR2 are LGHNA and YSLEER. CDR3 DNA sequence: TGCGCCAGCAGCCAGGGGTCCCGCTCAGAGACCCAGTACTTC. This gives the protein CASSQGSRSETQYF.

This clone was counted between two and nine times. The chain links TRBV7-9 to TRBJ2-5, with 9 bases fitting TRBD2. The ends lost 5 bases at V and 5 bases at J; junction bases unmatched: 9. There are 15 residues in the CDR3. Germline V gene lookup returns CDR1 SEHNR and CDR2 FQNEAQ (reference sequence). The CDR3 DNA sequence: TGTGCCAGCAGCCAACCGACTAGCGGAGCGGAGACCCAGTACTTC. Amino acid sequence: CASSQPTSGAETQYF.

This chain joins TRBV6-5 and TRBJ2-2, with D possibly TRBD2 on 6 matching bases. CDR1 is MNHEY, CDR2 SVGAGI, per germline. The CDR3 has 14 residues. V was cut by 6 bases and J by 8 bases, with 16 bases left in between. The CDR3 nucleotides are TGTGCCAGCAGCCCCCCGGGACTCCCTGGGGAGCTGTTTTTT. This encodes CASSPPGLPGELFF.

Notes on this clone: At one of its ends the junction is not consistent with the germline gene, which may arise from a read error. The chain has TRBV7-9 and TRBJ2-7; D uncertain. This CDR3 comprises 12 residues. The germline gives CDR1 SEHNR, CDR2 FQNEAQ (reference sequence). The CDR3 region is CASSLASYGQYF. DNA of the CDR3: TGTGCCAGCAGCTTAGCGTCCTACGGGCAGTACTTC.

This clone was found many times. The chain couples TRBV28 to TRBJ2-3, with 16 bases aligning to TRBD2. Germline CDR1 MDHEN, CDR2 SYDVKM. Trimming at V came to 3 bases and at J to 12 bases, leaving 9 bases not matched to a gene. This CDR3 has 16 amino acids. The CDR3 DNA reads as TGTGCCAGCAGTTTCCCCGGGACTAGCGGGGGGGGGACCCAGTATTTT. The encoded protein is CASSFPGTSGGGTQYF.

Worth noting for this clone: Being one base from a much bigger clone, this may be a read error. V is TRBV11-2 and J is TRBJ1-2, with 7 nucleotides matching TRBD1. With 3 bases clipped from V and 8 bases from J, the junction kept 12 bases outside the gene matches. The germline V gene encodes CDR1 SGHAT and CDR2 FQNNGV. The CDR3 runs 15 residues. The DNA of the CDR3 is TGTGCCAGCAGCTTGGGCGGAAGACAGGGATGGGGCTACACCTTC. This encodes CASSLGGRQGWGYTF.

The chain joins TRBV6-1 to TRBJ2-3, with TRBD2 matching 9 bases. Germline loops: CDR1 MNHNS, CDR2 SASEGT. With 1 base clipped from V and 4 bases from J, the junction kept 6 bases outside the gene matches. CDR3 length: 16 residues. CDR3 loop: CASSEGAGGAADTQYF. In DNA, the CDR3 is TGTGCCAGCAGTGAAGGAGCGGGGGGAGCGGCAGATACGCAGTATTTT.

The chain uses TRBV5-4 and TRBJ2-1; TRBD2 matches at 14 bases. This CDR3 has 15 amino acids. Germline-derived CDR1 and CDR2 are SGHNT and YYREEE (reference sequence). V gave up 4 bases and J gave up 9 bases; unmatched junction bases: 6. CDR3 sequence (DNA): TGTGCCAGCAGCGAGAGGACTAGCGGGAGGATTGAGCAGTTCTTC. Amino acids: CASSERTSGRIEQFF.

This chain connects TRBV7-9 to TRBJ2-2, with D possibly matching TRBD1 (6 bases). Per the germline V gene, CDR1 is SEHNR and CDR2 is FQNEAQ (reference sequence). CDR3 length: 14 amino acids. V lost 10 bases, J lost 0 bases, and 12 bases lay in between. CDR3 sequence reads: CATRDTTNTGELFF. In nucleotides, the CDR3 is TGTGCCACCCGGGACACCACGAACACCGGGGAGCTGTTTTTT. Variable domain in full (rest from reference TRBV7-9 and TRBJ2-2): DTGVSQNPRHKITKRGQNVTFRCDPISEHNRLYWYRQTLGQGPEFLTYFQNEAQLEKSRLLSDRFSAERPKGSFSTLEIQRTEQGDSAMYLCATRDTTNTGELFFGEGSRLTVL.

V gene TRBV4-1 combines with J gene TRBJ1-2; 8 nucleotides match TRBD1. CDR3 length: 17 residues. Looked up from germline, CDR1 is MGHRA and CDR2 is YSYEKL. The junction had 9 bases not matched to a gene; V was cut back by 1 base and J by 2 bases. CDR3 amino acids: CASSQGLGQDYNYGYTF. As DNA, the CDR3 is TGCGCCAGCAGCCAAGGGTTGGGACAGGATTACAACTATGGCTACACCTTC.

The count of this clone is one. Other DNA sequences within the sample encode an identical CDR3. This chain connects TRBV28 to TRBJ2-5, with TRBD2 as a possible D gene (6 bases). Trimming pared 3 bases from V and 4 bases from J, leaving 9 bases between. The CDR3 has 13 residues. The germline gives CDR1 MDHEN, CDR2 SYDVKM. Here the CDR3 DNA reads TGTGCCAGCAGTTTTGGGGGGAGAGAGACCCAGTACTTC. It encodes CASSFGGRETQYF.

The V gene is TRBV6-5, the J gene TRBJ2-3; weak D call: TRBD2 (6 bases). The V end lost 6 bases, the J end lost 4 bases, and 14 bases lay between the germline ends. The CDR3 consists of 14 residues. Germline V CDR1 and CDR2: MNHEY, SVGAGI. The DNA of the CDR3 is TGTGCCAGCAGGCGACTAGAGAAGTCAGATACGCAGTATTTT. This sequence encodes CASRRLEKSDTQYF.

This clone was counted a single time. This chain links TRBV10-2 with TRBJ1-6; 7 nucleotides line up with TRBD1. CDR1 is WSHSY and CDR2 is SAAADI in the germline V gene. The CDR3 extends over 15 amino acids. The V and J ends lost 5 bases and 4 bases, in that order; junction bases with no gene match: 5. CDR3 bases: TGCGCCAGCAGTCACGGGACAGCTTATAATTCACCCCTCCACTTT. Translation gives CASSHGTAYNSPLHF.

As concerns this clone: The same CDR3 is also encoded by other DNA sequences in this sample. The CDR3 nucleotides read TGTGCCAGCAGTCGAGGAGGGCTTAGCACAGATACGCAGTATTTT. It specifies CASSRGGLSTDTQYF. The chain has TRBV9 and TRBJ2-3, with D possibly being TRBD2 (6 bases). The germline V and J ends were trimmed by 5 bases and 0 bases, with 13 bases remaining between them. Germline CDR1 and CDR2: SGDLS and YYNGEE. The CDR3 totals 15 residues.

This chain links TRBV13 with TRBJ1-4; possible D gene TRBD1, 6 bases. V was cut by 5 bases and J by 7 bases, with 17 bases left in between. The CDR3 is 15 amino acids. Germline V gives CDR1 PRHDT, CDR2 FYEKMQ (reference sequence). The chain's CDR3 is CASSQRSQGSEKLFF. The CDR3 region has the DNA TGTGCCAGCAGCCAGAGGTCCCAGGGGAGTGAAAAACTGTTTTTT.

This clone was seen more than once but under ten times. This specimen includes other DNA sequences encoding the same CDR3. The rearrangement links TRBV20-1 to TRBJ1-5; D unclear. Trimming stripped 6 bases from V and 7 bases from J, with 7 bases between. Germline V gene lookup returns CDR1 DFQATT and CDR2 SNEGSKA (reference sequence). This CDR3 is 10 amino acids long. The DNA for the CDR3 is TGCAGTGCGACCGGGCAGCCCCAGCATTTT. Amino acids: CSATGQPQHF.

The chain links TRBV5-1 to TRBJ2-3; D is tentatively TRBD1 or TRBD2 (5 bases each). Germline V CDR1 and CDR2: SGHRS, YFSETQ. Trimming shortened V by 3 bases and J by 4 bases, and 12 bases separated the two germline ends. The CDR3 extends over 14 amino acids. CDR3 sequence (DNA): TGCGCCAGCAGCTCCCCGCGAGGGGCAGATACGCAGTATTTT. Its protein is CASSSPRGADTQYF.

V and J are TRBV19 and TRBJ2-1; 11 nucleotides agree with TRBD2. Germline V gene lookup returns CDR1 LNHDA and CDR2 SQIVND (reference sequence). The CDR3 runs 16 residues. Losses at the gene ends were 6 bases for V and 8 bases for J; bases not matched to a gene: 12. The CDR3 DNA reads TGTGCCAGTAGCCGATTACTAGCGGGGGTAGCCGATGAGCAGTTCTTC. This sequence encodes CASSRLLAGVADEQFF.

This clone was seen once. The rearrangement joins TRBV6-5 to TRBJ2-7; unclear D gene. This CDR3 spans 14 amino acids. Germline assignment: CDR1 MNHEY and CDR2 SVGAGI. V was cut by 6 bases and J by 2 bases, with 14 bases left in between. The CDR3 spells CASRLGSGTYEQYF. The CDR3 bases are TGTGCCAGCAGACTCGGGTCGGGTACCTACGAGCAGTACTTC.

This clone was observed once. This chain joins TRBV6-6 and TRBJ2-7, with a weak D call TRBD2 (5 bases). Trimming removed 0 bases at V and 4 bases at J, with 10 bases between. The germline gives CDR1 MNHNY, CDR2 SVGAGI (reference sequence). The CDR3 is 14 residues long. The CDR3 reads CASSYSTGNYEQYF. The CDR3 DNA reads TGTGCCAGCAGTTACTCAACCGGGAATTACGAGCAGTACTTC.

V gene TRBV2 combines with J gene TRBJ1-6; D gene unclear. The CDR3 spans 13 residues. Between the trimmed V and J ends, which lost 5 bases and 5 bases, there was a span of 7 bases. In germline, CDR1 is SNHLY, CDR2 FYNNEI. The CDR3 bases are TGTGCCAGCAGTCGGGGTAATAATTCACCCCTCCACTTT. Amino acid sequence: CASSRGNNSPLHF.

This chain joins TRBV5-6 and TRBJ2-7; D remains unclear. Per the germline V gene, CDR1 is SGHDT and CDR2 is YYEEEE. The CDR3 length is 14 residues. V shed 0 bases and J shed 0 bases, with 7 bases lying between them. The CDR3 is CASSLGRASYEQYF. CDR3 DNA: TGTGCCAGCAGCTTGGGACGGGCCTCCTACGAGCAGTACTTC.

This clone was picked up a small number of times. The CDR3 loop is CASSFMDRESGYTF. CDR3 bases: TGCGCCAGCAGCTTTATGGACAGGGAGTCTGGCTACACCTTC. This chain links TRBV5-1 with TRBJ1-2; 8 bases map to TRBD1. The CDR3 covers 14 residues. From germline, CDR1 is SGHRS and CDR2 YFSETQ. The trim removed 2 bases at V and 7 bases at J, leaving 7 bases unmatched.

V is TRBV4-1 and J is TRBJ1-5, with TRBD1 identical over 9 bases. Germline assignment: CDR1 MGHRA and CDR2 YSYEKL. The CDR3 length is 16 residues. The V gene end was trimmed by 4 bases and the J gene end by 3 bases; junction bases not matched to a gene: 7. This CDR3 is CASSRTTGGLNQPQHF. DNA for the CDR3: TGCGCCAGCAGCCGAACCACAGGGGGCCTCAATCAGCCCCAGCATTTT.

The genes are TRBV5-6 and TRBJ2-5, with 7 bases aligning to TRBD1. Germline V lookup: CDR1 SGHDT, CDR2 YYEEEE. The CDR3 spans 15 residues. With V trimmed by 5 bases and J by 5 bases, 12 bases remained unmatched. The CDR3 DNA is TGTGCCAGCAGGCGACGACAGGGTAGTGGGGAGACCCAGTACTTC. Its protein product is CASRRRQGSGETQYF. Full variable domain (rest looked up from reference TRBV5-6 and TRBJ2-5): DAGVTQSPTHLIKTRGQQVTLRCSPKSGHDTVSWYQQALGQGPQFIFQYYEEEERQRGNFPDRFSGHQFPNYSSELNVNALLLGDSALYLCASRRRQGSGETQYFGPGTRLLVL.

The chain uses TRBV7-2 and TRBJ1-6; 8 bases fit TRBD1. Germline V gene data show CDR1 as SGHTA and CDR2 as FQGNSA. The CDR3 extends over 16 amino acids. The V gene end was trimmed by 7 bases and the J gene end by 5 bases; junction bases not matched to a gene: 10. CDR3 loop: CASKYSTGEDNSPLHF. DNA of the CDR3: TGTGCCAGCAAATATTCGACAGGGGAAGATAATTCACCCCTCCACTTT.

The chain couples TRBV19 to TRBJ2-1; D perhaps matches TRBD2 (6 bases). The germline gives CDR1 LNHDA, CDR2 SQIVND (reference sequence). The CDR3 extends over 15 amino acids. Trimming removed 5 bases from V and 3 bases from J, with 14 bases in between. The CDR3 spells CASSPNAGLYNEQFF. As DNA, the CDR3 is TGTGCCAGTAGTCCAAACGCGGGGCTCTACAATGAGCAGTTCTTC.